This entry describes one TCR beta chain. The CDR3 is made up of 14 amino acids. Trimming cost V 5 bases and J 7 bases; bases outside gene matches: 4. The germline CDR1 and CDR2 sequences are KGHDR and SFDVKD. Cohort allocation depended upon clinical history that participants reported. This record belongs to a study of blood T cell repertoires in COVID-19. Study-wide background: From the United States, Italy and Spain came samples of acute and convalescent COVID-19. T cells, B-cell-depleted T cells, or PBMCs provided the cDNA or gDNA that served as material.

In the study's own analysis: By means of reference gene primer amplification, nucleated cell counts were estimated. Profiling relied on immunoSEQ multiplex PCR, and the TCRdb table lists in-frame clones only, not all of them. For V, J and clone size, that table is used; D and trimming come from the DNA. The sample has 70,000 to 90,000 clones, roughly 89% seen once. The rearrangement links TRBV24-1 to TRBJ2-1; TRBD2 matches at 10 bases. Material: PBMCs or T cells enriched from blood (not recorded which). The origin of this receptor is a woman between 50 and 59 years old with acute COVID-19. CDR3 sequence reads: CATSASGSLNEQFF. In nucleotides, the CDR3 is TGTGCCACCAGTGCTAGCGGGAGTCTTAATGAGCAGTTCTTC.